This T cell receptor (beta chain) was captured in a study of blood T cells in healthy people across ages. The CDR3 length is 9 residues. Primed by a sample-barcoded 5' primer and a J-beta primer mix, a second PCR proceeded for 7 to 11 cycles. TCRdb redid the calling of the 5' RACE reads with MiXCR, one entry per CDR3 protein. In the table there are approximately 490,000 distinct CDR3 sequences, 20% to 30% of which are singletons. The data were also submitted as part of a second study, on T cells of mothers and their children.

Sequenced: blood. This sequence was found in a boy aged 5-17 years in good health. The J gene is TRBJ2-5, the V gene TRBV21-1; TRBD1, the table's D call, lacks a check against the DNA. The end of the DNA aligns better with TRBJ2-7, so the J call may be wrong. TRBV21-1 is a pseudogene. CDR3 in amino acids: CANGHEQYF. CDR3 DNA: TGTGCCAACGGACACGAGCAGTACTTC.